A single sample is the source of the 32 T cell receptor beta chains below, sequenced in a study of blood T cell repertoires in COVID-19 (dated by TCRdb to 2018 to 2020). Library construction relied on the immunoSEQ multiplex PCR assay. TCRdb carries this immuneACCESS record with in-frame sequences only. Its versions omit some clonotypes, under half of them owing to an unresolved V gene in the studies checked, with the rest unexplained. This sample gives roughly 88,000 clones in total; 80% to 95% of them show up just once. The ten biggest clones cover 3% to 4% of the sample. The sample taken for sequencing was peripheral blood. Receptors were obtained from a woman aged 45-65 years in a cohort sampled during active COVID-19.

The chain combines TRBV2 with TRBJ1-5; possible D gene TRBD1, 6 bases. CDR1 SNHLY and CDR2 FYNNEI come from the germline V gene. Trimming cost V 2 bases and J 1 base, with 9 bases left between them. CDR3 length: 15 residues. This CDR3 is CASSELQGSNQPQHF. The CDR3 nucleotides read TGTGCCAGCAGTGAATTGCAGGGGAGCAATCAGCCCCAGCATTTT.

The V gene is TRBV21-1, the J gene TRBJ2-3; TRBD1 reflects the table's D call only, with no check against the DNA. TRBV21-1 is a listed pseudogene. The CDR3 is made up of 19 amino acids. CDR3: CASKGRDREGCTGTDTQYF. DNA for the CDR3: TGTGCCAGCAAGGGAAGGGACAGGGAGGGTTGTACCGGCACAGATACGCAGTATTTT.

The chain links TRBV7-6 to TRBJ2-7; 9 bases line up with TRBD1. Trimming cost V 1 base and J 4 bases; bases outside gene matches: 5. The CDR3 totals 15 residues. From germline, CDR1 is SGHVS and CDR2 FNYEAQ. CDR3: CASSLVSGQGYEQYF. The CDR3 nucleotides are TGTGCCAGCAGCTTAGTTTCGGGACAGGGTTACGAGCAGTACTTC.

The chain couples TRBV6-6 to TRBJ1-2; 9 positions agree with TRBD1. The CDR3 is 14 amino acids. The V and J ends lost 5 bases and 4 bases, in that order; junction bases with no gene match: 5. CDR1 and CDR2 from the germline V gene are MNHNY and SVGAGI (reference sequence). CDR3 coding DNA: TGTGCCAGCAGTAAAGGGGACAGGGTCTATGGCTACACCTTC. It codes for CASSKGDRVYGYTF.

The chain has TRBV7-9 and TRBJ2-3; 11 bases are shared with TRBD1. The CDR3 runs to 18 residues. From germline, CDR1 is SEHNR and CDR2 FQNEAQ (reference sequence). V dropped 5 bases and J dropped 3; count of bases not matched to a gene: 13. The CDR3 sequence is CASSPGTGGLTGTDTQYF. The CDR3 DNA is TGTGCCAGCAGCCCGGGGACAGGGGGTTTAACGGGTACAGATACGCAGTATTTT.

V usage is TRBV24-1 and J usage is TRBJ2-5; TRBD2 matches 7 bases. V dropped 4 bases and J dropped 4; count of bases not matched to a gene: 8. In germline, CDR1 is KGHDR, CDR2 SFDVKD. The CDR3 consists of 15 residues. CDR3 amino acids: CATSDRRDYRETQYF. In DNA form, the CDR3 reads TGTGCCACCAGTGACCGGAGGGACTACCGAGAGACCCAGTACTTC.

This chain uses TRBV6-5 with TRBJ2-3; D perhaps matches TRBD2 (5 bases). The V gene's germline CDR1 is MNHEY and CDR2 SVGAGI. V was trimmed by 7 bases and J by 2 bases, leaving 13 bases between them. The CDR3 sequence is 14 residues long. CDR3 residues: CASKAGVITDTQYF. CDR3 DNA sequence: TGTGCCAGCAAAGCCGGGGTCATCACAGATACGCAGTATTTT.

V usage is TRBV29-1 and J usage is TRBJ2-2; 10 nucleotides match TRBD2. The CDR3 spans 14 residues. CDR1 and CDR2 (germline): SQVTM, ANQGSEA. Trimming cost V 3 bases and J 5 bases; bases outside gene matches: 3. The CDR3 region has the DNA TGCAGCGTTGAGGGAGCGGGAGGGACCGGGGAGCTGTTTTTT. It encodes CSVEGAGGTGELFF.

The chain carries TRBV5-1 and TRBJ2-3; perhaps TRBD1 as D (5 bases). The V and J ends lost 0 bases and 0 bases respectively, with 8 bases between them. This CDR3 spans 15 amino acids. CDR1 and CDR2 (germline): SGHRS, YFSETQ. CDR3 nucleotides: TGCGCCAGCAGCTTGGCGGCAGGGAGCACAGATACGCAGTATTTT. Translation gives CASSLAAGSTDTQYF.

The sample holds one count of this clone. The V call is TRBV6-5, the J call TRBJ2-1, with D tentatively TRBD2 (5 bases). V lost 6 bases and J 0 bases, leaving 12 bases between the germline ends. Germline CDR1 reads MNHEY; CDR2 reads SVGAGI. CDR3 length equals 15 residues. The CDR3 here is CASRRTPPSYNEQFF. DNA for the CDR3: TGTGCCAGCAGGAGGACTCCCCCCTCCTACAATGAGCAGTTCTTC.

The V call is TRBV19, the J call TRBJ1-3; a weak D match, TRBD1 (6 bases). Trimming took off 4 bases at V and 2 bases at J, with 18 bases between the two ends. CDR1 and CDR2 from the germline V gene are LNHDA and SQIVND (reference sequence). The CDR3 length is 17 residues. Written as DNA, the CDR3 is TGTGCCAGTAGTAACCGCCCAGGGGTCGACCCTGGAAACACCATATATTTT. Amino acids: CASSNRPGVDPGNTIYF. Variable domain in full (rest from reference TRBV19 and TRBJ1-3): DGGITQSPKYLFRKEGQNVTLSCEQNLNHDAMYWYRQDPGQGLRLIYYSQIVNDFQKGDIAEGYSVSREKKESFPLTVTSAQKNPTAFYLCASSNRPGVDPGNTIYFGEGSWLTVV.

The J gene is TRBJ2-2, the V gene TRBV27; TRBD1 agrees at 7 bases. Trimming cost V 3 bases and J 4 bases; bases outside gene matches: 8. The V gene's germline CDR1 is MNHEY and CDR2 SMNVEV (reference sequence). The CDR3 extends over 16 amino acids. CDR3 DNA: TGTGCCAGCAGTTTCTCGGGACAGACCCGCACCGGGGAGCTGTTTTTT. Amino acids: CASSFSGQTRTGELFF.

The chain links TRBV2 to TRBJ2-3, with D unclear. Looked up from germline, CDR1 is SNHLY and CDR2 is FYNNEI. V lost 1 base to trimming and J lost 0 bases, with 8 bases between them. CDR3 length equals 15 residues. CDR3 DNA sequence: TGTGCCAGCAGTGAAGTCGTTTCTAGCACAGATACGCAGTATTTT. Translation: CASSEVVSSTDTQYF.

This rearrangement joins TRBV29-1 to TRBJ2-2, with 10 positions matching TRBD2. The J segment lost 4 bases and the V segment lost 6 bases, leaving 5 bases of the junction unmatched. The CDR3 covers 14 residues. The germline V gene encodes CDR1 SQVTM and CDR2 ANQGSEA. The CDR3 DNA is TGCAGCGTGAGCGGGAGGGGGATCACCGGGGAGCTGTTTTTT. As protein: CSVSGRGITGELFF.

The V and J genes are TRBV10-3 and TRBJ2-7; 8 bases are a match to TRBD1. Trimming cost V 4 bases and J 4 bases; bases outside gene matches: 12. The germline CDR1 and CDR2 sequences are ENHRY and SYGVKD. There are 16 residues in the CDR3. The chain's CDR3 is CAISGTDRVFPYEQYF. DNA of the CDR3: TGTGCCATCAGTGGAACGGACAGGGTCTTTCCTTACGAGCAGTACTTC.

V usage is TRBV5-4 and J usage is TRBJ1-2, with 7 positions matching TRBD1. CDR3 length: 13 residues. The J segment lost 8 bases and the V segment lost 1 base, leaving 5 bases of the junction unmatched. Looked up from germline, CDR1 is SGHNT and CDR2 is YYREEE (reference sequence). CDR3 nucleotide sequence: TGTGCCAGCAGCTTGAATACAGGGGAGGGCTACACCTTC. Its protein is CASSLNTGEGYTF.

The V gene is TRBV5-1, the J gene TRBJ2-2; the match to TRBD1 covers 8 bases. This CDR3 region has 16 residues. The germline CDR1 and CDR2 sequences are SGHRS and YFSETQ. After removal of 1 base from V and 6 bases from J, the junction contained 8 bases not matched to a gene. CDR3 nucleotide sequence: TGCGCCAGCAGCTTGTCCGCAGGGGGCGGTTCCGGGGAGCTGTTTTTT. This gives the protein CASSLSAGGGSGELFF.

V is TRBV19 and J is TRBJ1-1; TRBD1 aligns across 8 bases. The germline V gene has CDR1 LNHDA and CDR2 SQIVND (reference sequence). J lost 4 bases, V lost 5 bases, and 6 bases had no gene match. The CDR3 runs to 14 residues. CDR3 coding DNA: TGTGCCAGTAGTCAGGGGGCGGGTGGCACTGAAGCTTTCTTT. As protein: CASSQGAGGTEAFF.

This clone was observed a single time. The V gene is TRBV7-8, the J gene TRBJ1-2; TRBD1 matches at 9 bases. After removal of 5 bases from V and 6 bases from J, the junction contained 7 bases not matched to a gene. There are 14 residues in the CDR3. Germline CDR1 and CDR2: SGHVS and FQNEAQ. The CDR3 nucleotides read TGTGCCAGCAGCAAACTCGGGACAGGGAATGGCTACACCTTC. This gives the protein CASSKLGTGNGYTF.

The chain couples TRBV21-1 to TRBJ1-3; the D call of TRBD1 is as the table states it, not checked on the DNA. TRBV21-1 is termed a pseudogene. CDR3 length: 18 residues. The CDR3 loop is CASSKIGQGPASGNTIYF. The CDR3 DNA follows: TGTGCCAGCAGCAAAATAGGACAGGGGCCGGCCTCTGGAAACACCATATATTTT.

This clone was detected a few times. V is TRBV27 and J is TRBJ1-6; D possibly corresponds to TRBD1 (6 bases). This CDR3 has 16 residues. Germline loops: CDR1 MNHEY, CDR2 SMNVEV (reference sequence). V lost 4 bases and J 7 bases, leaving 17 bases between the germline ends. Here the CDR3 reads CASSSSSRGRNSPLHF. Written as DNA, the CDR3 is TGTGCCAGCAGTTCGAGTAGCAGGGGTCGGAATTCACCCCTCCACTTT.

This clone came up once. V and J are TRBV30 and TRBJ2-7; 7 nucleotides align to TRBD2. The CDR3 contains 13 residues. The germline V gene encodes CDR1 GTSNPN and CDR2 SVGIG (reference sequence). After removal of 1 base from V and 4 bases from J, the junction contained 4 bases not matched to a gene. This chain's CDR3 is CAWSAPGGYEQYF. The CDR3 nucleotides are TGTGCCTGGAGTGCCCCCGGGGGGTACGAGCAGTACTTC.

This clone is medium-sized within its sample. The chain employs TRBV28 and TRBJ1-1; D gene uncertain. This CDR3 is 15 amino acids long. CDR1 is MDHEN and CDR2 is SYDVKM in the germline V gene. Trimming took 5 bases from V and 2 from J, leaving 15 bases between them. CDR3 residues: CASSPNREANTEAFF. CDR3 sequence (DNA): TGTGCCAGCAGTCCCAACCGAGAGGCCAACACTGAAGCTTTCTTT.

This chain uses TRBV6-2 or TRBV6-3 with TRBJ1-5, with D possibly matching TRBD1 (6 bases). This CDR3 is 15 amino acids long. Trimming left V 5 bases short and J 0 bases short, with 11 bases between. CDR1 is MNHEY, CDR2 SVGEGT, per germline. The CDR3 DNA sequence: TGTGCCAGCAGTCCAGGGGCGTTTAGCAATCAGCCCCAGCATTTT. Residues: CASSPGAFSNQPQHF.

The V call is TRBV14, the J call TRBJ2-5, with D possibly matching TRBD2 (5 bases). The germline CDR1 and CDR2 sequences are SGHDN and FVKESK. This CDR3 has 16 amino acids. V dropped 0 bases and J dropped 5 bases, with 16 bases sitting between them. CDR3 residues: CASSQERRRAAETQYF. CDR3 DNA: TGTGCCAGCAGCCAAGAAAGGCGGCGGGCCGCGGAGACCCAGTACTTC.

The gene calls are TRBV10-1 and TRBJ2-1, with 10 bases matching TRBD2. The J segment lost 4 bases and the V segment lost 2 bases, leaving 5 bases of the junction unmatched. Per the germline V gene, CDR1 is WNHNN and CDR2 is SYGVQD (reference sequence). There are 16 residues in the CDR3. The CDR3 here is CASSERAGGMYNEQFF. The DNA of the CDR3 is TGCGCCAGCAGTGAGAGAGCGGGGGGGATGTACAATGAGCAGTTCTTC.

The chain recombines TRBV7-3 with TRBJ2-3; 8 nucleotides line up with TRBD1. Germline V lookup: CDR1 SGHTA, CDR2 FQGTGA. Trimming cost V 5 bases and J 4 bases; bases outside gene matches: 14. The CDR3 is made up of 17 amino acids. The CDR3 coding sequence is TGTGCCAGCAGCAAGCAGGGGGCCGGGAGAGGGGCAGATACGCAGTATTTT. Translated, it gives CASSKQGAGRGADTQYF. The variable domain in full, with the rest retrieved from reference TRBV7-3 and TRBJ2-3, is GAGVSQTPSNKVTEKGKYVELRCDPISGHTALYWYRQSLGQGPEFLIYFQGTGAADDSGLPNDRFFAVRPEGSVSTLKIQRTERGDSAVYLCASSKQGAGRGADTQYFGPGTRLTVL.

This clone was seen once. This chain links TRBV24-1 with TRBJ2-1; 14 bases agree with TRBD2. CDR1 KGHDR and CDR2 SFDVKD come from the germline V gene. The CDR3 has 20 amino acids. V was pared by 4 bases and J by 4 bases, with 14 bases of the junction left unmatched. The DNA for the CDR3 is TGTGCCACCAGTGACCCCACCTCCGGGACTAGCGGGAGAGTTTACAATGAGCAGTTCTTC. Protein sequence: CATSDPTSGTSGRVYNEQFF.

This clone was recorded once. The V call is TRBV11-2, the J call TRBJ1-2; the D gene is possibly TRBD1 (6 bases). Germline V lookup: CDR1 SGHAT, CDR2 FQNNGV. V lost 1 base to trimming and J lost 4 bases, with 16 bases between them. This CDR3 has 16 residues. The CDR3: CASSLGDVRTAYGYTF. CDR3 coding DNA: TGTGCCAGCAGCTTAGGGGACGTTCGGACAGCCTATGGCTACACCTTC.

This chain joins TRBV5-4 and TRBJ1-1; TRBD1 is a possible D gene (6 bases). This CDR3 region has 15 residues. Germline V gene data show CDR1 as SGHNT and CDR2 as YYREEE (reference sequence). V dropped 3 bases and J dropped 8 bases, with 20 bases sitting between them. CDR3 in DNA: TGTGCCAGCAGCTCCGAGGGGGAGACGTGGGGCGAAGCTTTCTTT. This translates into CASSSEGETWGEAFF.

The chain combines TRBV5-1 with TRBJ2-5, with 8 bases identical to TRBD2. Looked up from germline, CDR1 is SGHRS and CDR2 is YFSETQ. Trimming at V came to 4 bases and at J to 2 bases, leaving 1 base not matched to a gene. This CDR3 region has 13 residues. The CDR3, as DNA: TGCGCCAGCAGCCCGGGGGGGCAAGAGACCCAGTACTTC. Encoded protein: CASSPGGQETQYF.

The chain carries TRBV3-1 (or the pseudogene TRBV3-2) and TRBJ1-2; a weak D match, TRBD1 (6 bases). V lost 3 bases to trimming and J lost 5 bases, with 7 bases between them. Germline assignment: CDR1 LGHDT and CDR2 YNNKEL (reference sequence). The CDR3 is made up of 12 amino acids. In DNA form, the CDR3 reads TGTGCCAGCAGCCAGCAGGGGTATGGCTACACCTTC. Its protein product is CASSQQGYGYTF.